Following are 21 T cell receptor beta chains from one sample sequenced in a study of technical replicates of blood from four donors. The protocol was immunoSEQ multiplex PCR, while the TCRdb copy is restricted to in-frame clones and leaves out a portion. In the table there are just under 85,000 clones, over 85% of which are singletons. Sequences were obtained from T cells isolated from PBMCs. The receptors stem from a human donor in good health.

The chain joins TRBV6-6 to TRBJ2-7, with TRBD2 identical over 11 bases. Germline trimming cut 6 bases from V and 5 bases from J; bases unmatched to any gene: 9. This CDR3 spans 15 amino acids. CDR1 and CDR2 (germline): MNHNY, SVGAGI (reference sequence). CDR3 residues: CASSRTSGRSHEQYF. The DNA for the CDR3 is TGTGCCAGCAGCCGTACTAGCGGGAGATCCCACGAGCAGTACTTC.

The chain links TRBV7-8 to TRBJ2-5, with TRBD1 matching over 7 bases. CDR1 is SGHVS and CDR2 is FQNEAQ in the germline V gene. The CDR3 is 15 residues long. With V trimmed by 3 bases and J by 5 bases, 9 bases remained unmatched. CDR3 DNA sequence: TGTGCCAGCAGCTTGTTTGACAGGGTGCGGGAGACCCAGTACTTC. This gives the protein CASSLFDRVRETQYF.

The V gene is TRBV7-8, the J gene TRBJ2-6, with D possibly TRBD1 on 6 matching bases. The ends were cut back, 4 bases at V and 4 bases at J, with 11 bases in the middle. The germline gives CDR1 SGHVS, CDR2 FQNEAQ. This CDR3 is 15 amino acids long. The CDR3 DNA reads TGTGCCAGCAGCTCTCAGGGGCGCGGGGCCAACGTCCTGACTTTC. It yields the protein CASSSQGRGANVLTF.

The CDR3 region is CATSREKGGSLADTQYF. The CDR3 DNA follows: TGTGCCACCAGCAGAGAGAAGGGCGGGAGTCTTGCAGATACGCAGTATTTT. The chain uses TRBV15 and TRBJ2-3; TRBD2 matches at 7 bases. With 0 bases clipped from V and 4 bases from J, the junction kept 10 bases outside the gene matches. The CDR3 runs to 17 residues. Germline-derived CDR1 and CDR2 are LNHNV and YYDKDF (reference sequence).

This sequence joins TRBV4-1 and TRBJ2-2, with D tentatively TRBD2 (5 bases). This CDR3 has 16 amino acids. The V end lost 0 bases, the J end lost 4 bases, and 12 bases lay between the germline ends. CDR1 and CDR2 from the germline V gene are MGHRA and YSYEKL. The CDR3 sequence is CASSQERGSSTGELFF. The CDR3 nucleotides read TGCGCCAGCAGCCAAGAACGGGGTTCGAGCACCGGGGAGCTGTTTTTT.

This chain joins TRBV5-1 and TRBJ2-1; TRBD2 matches at 11 bases. Unmatched junction bases numbered 2, after V lost 4 bases and J lost 8 bases. The germline CDR1 and CDR2 sequences are SGHRS and YFSETQ. There are 13 residues in the CDR3. The CDR3 DNA follows: TGCGCCAGCAGCATACTAGCGGGAGATGAGCAGTTCTTC. This gives the protein CASSILAGDEQFF.

This clone is a singleton in its sample. The V call is TRBV4-1, the J call TRBJ1-5; TRBD1 aligns across 8 bases. Germline assignment: CDR1 MGHRA and CDR2 YSYEKL. This CDR3 spans 13 amino acids. Trimming at V came to 6 bases and at J to 7 bases, leaving 5 bases not matched to a gene. The CDR3 is CASSIDRGQPQHF. CDR3 nucleotides: TGCGCCAGCAGTATTGACAGGGGCCAGCCCCAGCATTTT.

The V call is TRBV5-1, the J call TRBJ2-3; 12 bases fit TRBD1. CDR1 SGHRS and CDR2 YFSETQ come from the germline V gene. The CDR3 spans 16 residues. V shed 4 bases, J shed 5 bases, and the junction held 8 bases outside the gene matches. The CDR3 region is CASSPGTGGTGDTQYF. The CDR3, as DNA: TGCGCCAGCAGCCCCGGGACAGGGGGCACCGGAGATACGCAGTATTTT.

The chain combines TRBV4-1 with TRBJ2-5; 8 bases match TRBD2. CDR1 is MGHRA and CDR2 is YSYEKL in the germline V gene. V trimming: 1 base; J trimming: 1 base; junction bases outside the gene matches: 11. The CDR3 is 18 residues long. CDR3 DNA sequence: TGCGCCAGCAGCCAAGTGAGCAGCGGGAGTTGGGCCCAAGAGACCCAGTACTTC. It translates to CASSQVSSGSWAQETQYF.

The genes are TRBV29-1 and TRBJ2-7; D unclear. Germline V lookup: CDR1 SQVTM, CDR2 ANQGSEA. The CDR3 length is 14 residues. V was cut by 4 bases and J by 0 bases, with 13 bases left in between. In nucleotides, the CDR3 is TGCAGCGTTGTAGGTAGCATGAGCTCCTACGAGCAGTACTTC. It encodes CSVVGSMSSYEQYF.

The genes are TRBV5-6 and TRBJ2-1; D not certain. Germline-derived CDR1 and CDR2 are SGHDT and YYEEEE. The CDR3 is 12 amino acids. The germline V and J ends were trimmed by 6 bases and 14 bases, with 18 bases remaining between them. This CDR3 is CASNSLQVKKFF. Here the CDR3 DNA reads TGTGCCAGCAACTCTCTTCAGGTTAAGAAGTTCTTC.

This clone was recorded a few times. The chain combines TRBV11-2 with TRBJ1-4; 11 bases agree with TRBD1. This CDR3 is built from 15 residues. Germline V gene sequence: CDR1 SGHAT, CDR2 FQNNGV. Trimming at V came to 4 bases and at J to 5 bases, leaving 3 bases not matched to a gene. CDR3 sequence (DNA): TGTGCCAGCAGCTGGGGACAGGGGGGGAATGAAAAACTGTTTTTT. This gives the protein CASSWGQGGNEKLFF.

This clone has more than one count but fewer than ten. This chain uses TRBV11-3 with TRBJ2-1, with 7 bases lining up with TRBD1. The CDR3 totals 13 residues. Trimming at V came to 5 bases and at J to 6 bases, leaving 4 bases not matched to a gene. The germline V gene encodes CDR1 SGHNT and CDR2 YENEEA. The DNA of the CDR3 is TGTGCCAGCAGCGAGGGGGCCCCCAATGAGCAGTTCTTC. Translating it yields CASSEGAPNEQFF.

Only one count was recorded for this clone. The chain employs TRBV11-3 and TRBJ2-1; 7 bases align to TRBD1. V lost 5 bases to trimming and J lost 11 bases; unmatched junction nucleotides: 6. Per germline, CDR1 SGHNT and CDR2 YENEEA. This CDR3 comprises 12 residues. The CDR3 nucleotides are TGTGCCAGCAGCCAGACAGGGTATAAGCAGTTCTTC. The encoded protein is CASSQTGYKQFF.

This clone was counted only a few times. This chain joins TRBV6-5 and TRBJ1-5; TRBD1 matches at 11 bases. V shed 5 bases, J shed 4 bases, and the junction held 1 base outside the gene matches. This CDR3 comprises 14 residues. The germline CDR1 and CDR2 sequences are MNHEY and SVGAGI. CDR3 in DNA: TGTGCCAGCAGTCGGGACAGGGGGAATCAGCCCCAGCATTTT. Amino acid sequence: CASSRDRGNQPQHF.

The CDR3: CASSLYPVPYGYTF. The DNA of the CDR3 is TGTGCCAGCAGCTTGTATCCGGTCCCCTATGGCTACACCTTC. J is TRBJ1-2 and V is TRBV5-6, with no clear D. Deletions cut 1 base from V and 4 bases from J, with 11 bases between. CDR3 size: 14 residues. Germline-derived CDR1 and CDR2 are SGHDT and YYEEEE.

V usage is TRBV5-1 and J usage is TRBJ2-7; tentative D call: TRBD2 (6 bases). This CDR3 has 14 amino acids. Trimming took off 8 bases at V and 0 bases at J, with 15 bases between the two ends. Per the germline V gene, CDR1 is SGHRS and CDR2 is YFSETQ. The CDR3 sequence: CASAAGLLSYEQYF. CDR3 coding DNA: TGCGCCAGTGCGGCGGGGCTCCTCTCCTACGAGCAGTACTTC.

This rearrangement joins TRBV7-9 to TRBJ2-3, with TRBD1 identical over 7 bases. The length of the CDR3 is 15 residues. The V gene end was trimmed by 2 bases and the J gene end by 1 base; junction bases not matched to a gene: 3. Germline loops: CDR1 SEHNR, CDR2 FQNEAQ (reference sequence). The CDR3 DNA follows: TGTGCCAGCAGCTTAAAGGGGGCTGGCACAGATACGCAGTATTTT. Protein sequence: CASSLKGAGTDTQYF.

J is TRBJ2-1 and V is TRBV6-6, with 9 bases fitting TRBD2. V lost 7 bases, J lost 5 bases, and 6 bases stayed unmatched. Germline loops: CDR1 MNHNY, CDR2 SVGAGI (reference sequence). This CDR3 comprises 14 residues. CDR3 amino acids: CASTGASGDNEQFF. CDR3 nucleotide sequence: TGTGCCAGCACCGGGGCTAGCGGGGACAATGAGCAGTTCTTC.

The chain carries TRBV11-2 and TRBJ2-5; D gene uncertain. Between the trimmed V and J ends, which lost 2 bases and 5 bases, there was a span of 6 bases. Germline V gene lookup returns CDR1 SGHAT and CDR2 FQNNGV. The CDR3 is made up of 12 amino acids. CDR3 loop: CASSLTAETQYF. DNA for the CDR3: TGTGCCAGCAGCTTAACCGCGGAGACCCAGTACTTC.

V usage is TRBV19 and J usage is TRBJ1-1; D uncertain. The CDR3 length is 12 residues. Trimming took off 5 bases at V and 8 bases at J, with 12 bases between the two ends. In germline, CDR1 is LNHDA, CDR2 SQIVND (reference sequence). DNA for the CDR3: TGTGCCAGTAGTCCAAGCGTTTTGGAAGCTTTCTTT. This encodes CASSPSVLEAFF.